This T cell receptor (beta chain) was recorded in a study of blood T cells in healthy people across ages. Healthy individuals of Caucasian origin from Russia, aged about 6 to 100, served as donors. Per individual sample, total RNA of at least 5.5 micrograms was extracted. Combining a sample-barcoded 5' primer with a J-beta primer mix, a second PCR ran for roughly 6 to 11 cycles. A template-switch adaptor containing 12 random nucleotides labeled each cDNA molecule. TCRdb used MiXCR to reprocess the 5' RACE reads, holding one entry per CDR3 protein. This table holds more than 800,000 distinct CDR3 sequences, 29% found once. This clonotype was recorded a few times. The ends were cut back, 6 bases at V and 6 bases at J, with 11 bases in the middle. The CDR3 has 12 residues. Germline V gene sequence: CDR1 SEHNR, CDR2 FQNEAQ (reference sequence).

The specimen sequenced was blood. The TCR originated in a woman aged 80 or older in good health. This sequence joins TRBV7-9 and TRBJ1-1, with D maybe TRBD1 (5 bases). CDR3 sequence: CASRIGEAEAFF. The CDR3 region has the DNA TGTGCCAGCAGGATAGGGGAGGCTGAAGCTTTCTTT.